Sequencing of this TCR beta chain was carried out in a study of OX40 agonist ivuxolimab in advanced cancers. The length of the CDR3 is 18 residues. Germline CDR1 reads SGHRS; CDR2 reads YFSETQ. V lost 0 bases and J lost 0; bases outside the gene matches: 6. The data were produced by immunoSEQ multiplex PCR, yet TCRdb's version contains in-frame clones alone and is incomplete. The sample lists about 80,000 clones; about 86% were seen once. The gene calls are TRBV5-1 and TRBJ2-1; the match to TRBD2 covers 10 bases. The receptor comes from an adult with an advanced solid tumor such as melanoma, head and neck, liver or kidney cancer. The starting material was CD4+ or CD8+ T cells sorted from blood, obtained in a trial of the OX40 agonist ivuxolimab. The CDR3 region has the DNA TGCGCCAGCAGCTTGGCCCTACTAGCGGGAAGCTCCTACAATGAGCAGTTCTTC. This encodes CASSLALLAGSSYNEQFF.